A single sample gave rise to the 26 T cell receptor beta chains below, sequenced in a study of regulatory T cells in long-lasting Graves disease. For TCR beta, libraries came from iRepertoire HTBI primers and Arm-PCR of CDR3 regions. TCRdb re-called the multiplex PCR reads with MiXCR, one entry per CDR3 protein. The sample consists of a few hundred thousand distinct CDR3 sequences, less than 15% of them appearing once. Stated time point: newly diagnosed GD, antithyroid drugs for less than 3 months. TCR sequences were obtained from RNA taken from PBMCs. This sample was also put to use in a study of T cells in Graves' hyperthyroidism and ophthalmopathy.

The sample consisted of peripheral blood mononuclear cells (PBMCs), taken at new diagnosis, from a patient treated with antithyroid drugs. These receptors all come from a woman aged 45-60 years with Graves disease.

This clonotype appeared many times. V is TRBV30 and J is TRBJ1-1; a possible D gene is TRBD1 (6 bases). CDR3 length equals 14 residues. Trimming cost V 2 bases and J 1 base, with 11 bases left between them. Germline values: CDR1 GTSNPN, CDR2 SVGIG (reference sequence). The CDR3 loop is CAWSPRGTNTEAFF. The CDR3 nucleotides read TGTGCCTGGAGTCCCAGGGGCACGAACACTGAAGCTTTCTTT.

This clonotype has a handful of counts. The V and J genes are TRBV2 and TRBJ2-7; 10 bases are a match to TRBD1. The trim removed 6 bases at V and 5 bases at J, leaving 7 bases unmatched. The CDR3 runs 14 residues. The germline CDR1 and CDR2 sequences are SNHLY and FYNNEI. This CDR3 is CASRGTGAGDEQYF. The CDR3 DNA sequence: TGTGCCAGCAGAGGGACAGGGGCTGGGGACGAGCAGTACTTC. Full variable domain (rest looked up from reference TRBV2 and TRBJ2-7): EPEVTQTPSHQVTQMGQEVILRCVPISNHLYFYWYRQILGQKVEFLVSFYNNEISEKSEIFDDQFSVERPDGSNFTLKIRSTKLEDSAMYFCASRGTGAGDEQYFGPGTRLTVT.

This clonotype was recorded many times. V is TRBV2 and J is TRBJ2-1; 8 nucleotides agree with TRBD2. The CDR3 contains 13 residues. V shed 7 bases, J shed 8 bases, and the junction held 7 bases outside the gene matches. Germline CDR1 SNHLY, CDR2 FYNNEI. The CDR3 nucleotides read TGTGCCAGCAAAAAGGAGACTAGCGATGAGCAGTTCTTC. Its protein is CASKKETSDEQFF.

This clonotype was recorded at least ten times. V is TRBV10-3 and J is TRBJ1-4; 7 bases align to TRBD1. The CDR3 runs to 14 residues. Unmatched junction bases numbered 4, after V lost 2 bases and J lost 7 bases. The germline V gene encodes CDR1 ENHRY and CDR2 SYGVKD. CDR3 bases: TGTGCCATCAGTGAGGGACAGGCTAGTGAAAAACTGTTTTTT. It is translated as CAISEGQASEKLFF.

The chain recombines TRBV30 with TRBJ2-3; no clear D. The germline V and J ends were trimmed by 0 bases and 0 bases, with 7 bases remaining between them. There are 14 residues in the CDR3. Germline V gives CDR1 GTSNPN, CDR2 SVGIG (reference sequence). CDR3 nucleotide sequence: TGTGCCTGGAGTGTCGGTCCTAGCACAGATACGCAGTATTTT. It translates to CAWSVGPSTDTQYF.

The gene calls are TRBV7-2 and TRBJ2-2; 8 bases match TRBD1. This CDR3 is built from 15 residues. CDR1 and CDR2 (germline): SGHTA, FQGNSA. Trimming removed 5 bases from V and 0 bases from J; junction bases left unmatched: 2. CDR3 sequence (DNA): TGTGCCAGCAGCCCAGGGGGCTCGAACACCGGGGAGCTGTTTTTT. Translating it yields CASSPGGSNTGELFF.

V gene TRBV28 combines with J gene TRBJ2-1; TRBD2 matches at 12 bases. The CDR3 extends over 17 amino acids. Germline-derived CDR1 and CDR2 are MDHEN and SYDVKM. Unmatched junction bases numbered 9, after V lost 5 bases and J lost 4 bases. CDR3 amino acids: CASSTPSGRAPYNEQFF. The DNA for the CDR3 is TGTGCCAGCAGTACACCTAGCGGGAGGGCCCCTTACAATGAGCAGTTCTTC.

This clonotype has a count of ten or more. The chain employs TRBV28 and TRBJ2-3; no clear D gene. V was cut by 4 bases and J by 0 bases, with 5 bases left in between. This CDR3 is 13 amino acids long. Germline CDR1 and CDR2: MDHEN and SYDVKM. CDR3 bases: TGTGCCAGCAGTTGGGTTAGCACAGATACGCAGTATTTT. The encoded protein is CASSWVSTDTQYF.

The sample holds many counts of this clonotype. The CDR3 loop is CASSEQDRADTQYF. CDR3 nucleotides: TGTGCCAGCAGTGAACAGGACAGGGCAGATACGCAGTATTTT. V and J are TRBV6-1 and TRBJ2-3, with 8 bases fitting TRBD1. V shed 2 bases, J shed 4 bases, and the junction held 2 bases outside the gene matches. CDR3 size: 14 residues. Germline CDR1 is MNHNS and CDR2 is SASEGT.

J is TRBJ1-4 and V is TRBV7-9, with D unclear. This CDR3 has 15 amino acids. Trimming took off 0 bases at V and 5 bases at J, with 10 bases between the two ends. Germline CDR1 reads SEHNR; CDR2 reads FQNEAQ (reference sequence). CDR3 coding DNA: TGTGCCAGCAGCTTAGCGGTGGAACGGAATGAAAAACTGTTTTTT. It specifies CASSLAVERNEKLFF.

This clonotype was seen repeatedly, ten times or more. The CDR3 DNA reads TGTGCCAGCAGCTTAGCAGTTCCTACAGATACGCAGTATTTT. Protein: CASSLAVPTDTQYF. The chain carries TRBV7-2 and TRBJ2-3; D uncertain. The CDR3 is 14 residues long. Looked up from germline, CDR1 is SGHTA and CDR2 is FQGNSA. V was pared by 0 bases and J by 3 bases, with 7 bases between. Together with reference TRBV7-2 and TRBJ2-3, the CDR3 gives the full variable domain: GAGVSQSPSNKVTEKGKDVELRCDPISGHTALYWYRQSLGQGLEFLIYFQGNSAPDKSGLPSDRFSAERTGGSVSTLTIQRTQQEDSAVYLCASSLAVPTDTQYFGPGTRLTVL.

Ten or more counts support this clonotype. This rearrangement joins TRBV2 to TRBJ2-5, with 8 positions matching TRBD2. CDR1 is SNHLY, CDR2 FYNNEI, per germline. Trimming at V came to 6 bases and at J to 4 bases, leaving 7 bases not matched to a gene. The CDR3 extends over 14 amino acids. Here the CDR3 reads CASRKGLDRETQYF. CDR3 coding DNA: TGTGCCAGCAGAAAGGGACTAGATCGAGAGACCCAGTACTTC.

This clonotype appeared many times. The chain couples TRBV29-1 to TRBJ2-7; D is uncertain. With 4 bases removed from V and 5 bases from J, the gap between germline ends came to 6 bases. The CDR3 is 10 amino acids. The germline CDR1 and CDR2 sequences are SQVTM and ANQGSEA. The CDR3 region is CSVGDNEQYF. CDR3 DNA sequence: TGCAGCGTTGGTGATAACGAGCAGTACTTC.

This clonotype showed up many times. The chain has TRBV6-2 or TRBV6-3 and TRBJ2-7, with TRBD2 as a possible D gene (5 bases). V dropped 2 bases and J dropped 2 bases, with 16 bases sitting between them. This CDR3 has 16 residues. CDR1 MNHEY and CDR2 SVGEGT come from the germline V gene. The CDR3 DNA follows: TGTGCCAGCAGTTACCCTCGGGGTGCAAATACCTACGAGCAGTACTTC. Its translation is CASSYPRGANTYEQYF.

This clonotype is labeled as medium-sized. Here the CDR3 reads CASYPRGGYQETQYF. The CDR3 nucleotides are TGTGCCAGCTACCCAAGGGGGGGATACCAAGAGACCCAGTACTTC. J is TRBJ2-5 and V is TRBV28, with a weak D call TRBD2 (7 bases). The germline V gene has CDR1 MDHEN and CDR2 SYDVKM. V lost 8 bases to trimming and J lost 0 bases, with 16 bases between them. The CDR3 spans 15 residues.

This sequence joins TRBV10-3 and TRBJ2-5; 7 bases map to TRBD1. CDR1 ENHRY and CDR2 SYGVKD come from the germline V gene. There are 12 residues in the CDR3. After removal of 10 bases from V and 3 bases from J, the junction contained 5 bases not matched to a gene. The CDR3 spells CATTGTEETQYF. The DNA for the CDR3 is TGTGCCACCACCGGGACAGAAGAGACCCAGTACTTC.

The rearrangement uses TRBV29-1 and TRBJ2-7; D might be TRBD1 or TRBD2, each matching 5 bases. Germline assignment: CDR1 SQVTM and CDR2 ANQGSEA. This CDR3 spans 12 amino acids. The V end lost 3 bases, the J end lost 3 bases, and 9 bases lay between the germline ends. The DNA for the CDR3 is TGCAGCGTTGAGAGGGACGGCTACGAGCAGTACTTC. It translates to CSVERDGYEQYF.

This clonotype was detected ten times or more. The chain recombines TRBV2 with TRBJ2-2; 8 nucleotides agree with TRBD1. Germline V CDR1 and CDR2: SNHLY, FYNNEI. The CDR3 contains 16 residues. The trim removed 4 bases at V and 1 base at J, leaving 5 bases unmatched. The CDR3 sequence: CASSGQGLENTGELFF. In DNA, the CDR3 is TGTGCCAGCAGTGGACAGGGGTTGGAGAACACCGGGGAGCTGTTTTTT.

This clonotype was detected many times. This chain connects TRBV11-2 to TRBJ1-1; D not resolved. The CDR3 loop spans 12 amino acids. Looked up from germline, CDR1 is SGHAT and CDR2 is FQNNGV. The V end was cut by 0 bases, the J end by 4 bases, with 3 bases between. Here the CDR3 reads CASSLDPTEAFF. CDR3 nucleotides: TGTGCCAGCAGCTTAGACCCCACTGAAGCTTTCTTT.

This clonotype was detected only a few times. V usage is TRBV5-1 and J usage is TRBJ1-5; D call uncertain. The V end lost 4 bases, the J end lost 1 base, and 12 bases lay between the germline ends. In germline, CDR1 is SGHRS, CDR2 YFSETQ. The CDR3 has 15 residues. The CDR3 DNA reads TGCGCCAGCAGCCCGGACTCAGTAAGCAATCAGCCCCAGCATTTT. Translated, it gives CASSPDSVSNQPQHF.

This clonotype was seen at least ten times. CDR3 residues: CASRQAVGGSSYEQYF. CDR3 nucleotide sequence: TGTGCCAGCAGACAGGCAGTGGGTGGAAGCTCCTACGAGCAGTACTTC. This rearrangement joins TRBV6-1 to TRBJ2-7; TRBD1 is a possible D gene (5 bases). Trimming took 6 bases from V and 0 from J, leaving 18 bases between them. Germline V gene data show CDR1 as MNHNS and CDR2 as SASEGT. The CDR3 covers 16 residues.

The genes are TRBV29-1 and TRBJ2-5, with a tentative D call TRBD2 (5 bases). The CDR3 runs to 10 residues. Germline loops: CDR1 SQVTM, CDR2 ANQGSEA. Trimming took off 7 bases at V and 3 bases at J, with 6 bases between the two ends. CDR3 residues: CSAGEETQYF. The CDR3 DNA reads as TGCAGCGCCGGGGAAGAGACCCAGTACTTC.

This clonotype was picked up many times. The chain recombines TRBV11-3 with TRBJ2-3, with D unclear. Per the germline V gene, CDR1 is SGHNT and CDR2 is YENEEA. CDR3 length: 12 residues. With 5 bases removed from V and 5 bases from J, the gap between germline ends came to 8 bases. CDR3 residues: CASSTLGDTQYF. CDR3 DNA: TGTGCCAGCAGCACCCTAGGAGATACGCAGTATTTT.

In this sample, this clonotype turned up a few times. The rearrangement joins TRBV7-9 to TRBJ1-5; TRBD1 is a possible D gene (6 bases). Trimming cost V 1 base and J 6 bases, with 10 bases left between them. Germline loops: CDR1 SEHNR, CDR2 FQNEAQ (reference sequence). This CDR3 has 14 residues. The CDR3 nucleotides read TGTGCCAGCAGCTTAGGACAGGACTCTCAGCCCCAGCATTTT. Protein sequence: CASSLGQDSQPQHF.

As for this clonotype: With a much larger clone just one base away, this may be a read error. The V call is TRBV11-2, the J call TRBJ2-1, with a possible D match to TRBD2 (6 bases). Germline CDR1 reads SGHAT; CDR2 reads FQNNGV. The CDR3 contains 15 residues. DNA of the CDR3: TGTGCCAGCAGAATCGGACCCGGGAGCTCGAATGAGCAGCTCTTC. The encoded protein is CASRIGPGSSNEQLF.

This clonotype was counted at least ten times. This chain's CDR3 is CASGSIGAGADQPQHF. CDR3 sequence (DNA): TGCGCCAGCGGTAGTATCGGGGCGGGGGCTGATCAGCCCCAGCATTTT. The V call is TRBV5-1, the J call TRBJ1-5; weak D call: TRBD1 (6 bases). The CDR3 has 16 amino acids. V was shortened by 7 bases and J by 5 bases, with 22 bases between the two germline ends. Germline CDR1 is SGHRS and CDR2 is YFSETQ.